This section outlines one T cell receptor (beta chain) sequence together with its context. Trimming cost V 6 bases and J 13 bases, with 13 bases left between them. This CDR3 comprises 11 residues. Germline V gene sequence: CDR1 LGHNA, CDR2 YSLEER. This specimen belongs to a study of T-cell reconstitution after alpha-beta-depleted transplantation in children. Library preparation (for TCRbeta) was performed with unique molecular identifiers. TCRdb re-analysed the PCR reads in MiXCR, keeping a single row per CDR3 protein. The table includes roughly 350,000 distinct CDR3 sequences, around 10% detected once.

Here the sequenced sample was PBMCs from the stem cell graft donor, taken from the stem cell graft. The TCR comes from a human donor who donated a stem cell graft to a child with acute lymphoblastic leukemia. The V call is TRBV4-3, the J call TRBJ2-1, with D tentatively TRBD1 (5 bases). CDR3 amino acids: CASSSGMDQFF. For the CDR3, the DNA is TGCGCCAGCAGTTCAGGGATGGACCAGTTCTTC.